These 12 T cell receptor beta chains came from one sample sequenced in a study of shared clonotypes between healthy human individuals. Profiling relied on immunoSEQ multiplex PCR, and the TCRdb table lists in-frame clones only, not all of them. This sample has about 2.3 million clones, with 85% to 95% found just once. The sequenced sample consisted of naive CD4+ T cells from PBMCs. Indicated subset: CD45RA+ positively selected. The origin of the receptors is a man aged 18 to 29 in good health. Some clones in this sample may be carry-over from other donors' samples.

As to this clone: Other DNA sequences in the sample encode the same CDR3. The genes are TRBV6-1 and TRBJ2-7; 7 positions agree with TRBD1. Germline V CDR1 and CDR2: MNHNS, SASEGT. The V and J ends lost 2 bases and 1 base, in that order; junction bases with no gene match: 5. This CDR3 contains 15 residues. CDR3 amino acids: CASSERTGASYEQYF. The CDR3 DNA is TGTGCCAGCAGTGAAAGGACAGGAGCGTCCTACGAGCAGTACTTC.

For this clone: Additional DNA sequences in this sample encode the identical CDR3. The rearrangement joins TRBV7-2 to TRBJ2-5; 7 bases line up with TRBD2. CDR1 and CDR2 from the germline V gene are SGHTA and FQGNSA. The CDR3 length is 14 residues. V dropped 2 bases and J dropped 2; count of bases not matched to a gene: 2. CDR3 sequence (DNA): TGTGCCAGCAGCTTATCCGGGAGGCAAGAGACCCAGTACTTC. Encoded protein: CASSLSGRQETQYF. The full variable domain, rest sourced from reference TRBV7-2 and TRBJ2-5, is GAGVSQSPSNKVTEKGKDVELRCDPISGHTALYWYRQSLGQGLEFLIYFQGNSAPDKSGLPSDRFSAERTGGSVSTLTIQRTQQEDSAVYLCASSLSGRQETQYFGPGTRLLVL.

The J gene is TRBJ2-7, the V gene TRBV5-1, with D tentatively TRBD1 (5 bases). CDR3 length: 13 residues. Germline V lookup: CDR1 SGHRS, CDR2 YFSETQ. V was trimmed by 1 base and J by 9 bases, leaving 14 bases between them. The DNA for the CDR3 is TGCGCCAGCAGCTTGCCCAGGGCCGGTGTGCAGTACTTC. Residues: CASSLPRAGVQYF.

This chain uses TRBV14 with TRBJ1-5, with D possibly being TRBD1 (6 bases). Germline V lookup: CDR1 SGHDN, CDR2 FVKESK. CDR3 length equals 14 residues. Trimming shortened V by 4 bases and J by 0 bases, and 7 bases separated the two germline ends. CDR3 nucleotides: TGTGCCAGCAGCCGAGGGGGTAGCAATCAGCCCCAGCATTTT. This sequence encodes CASSRGGSNQPQHF.

The J gene is TRBJ1-2, the V gene TRBV6-1, with 10 bases lining up with TRBD1. The CDR3 covers 13 residues. With 6 bases clipped from V and 4 bases from J, the junction kept 2 bases outside the gene matches. Germline-derived CDR1 and CDR2 are MNHNS and SASEGT. CDR3 region: CASRDRGFYGYTF. The CDR3 DNA follows: TGTGCCAGCAGGGACAGGGGGTTCTATGGCTACACCTTC.

CDR3 DNA sequence: TGTGCCAGCACCACAGGCGAACCCTACGAGCAGTACTTC. Amino acid sequence: CASTTGEPYEQYF. This chain joins TRBV2 and TRBJ2-7; possibly TRBD1 for D (5 bases). CDR3 length: 13 residues. V shed 7 bases and J shed 2 bases, with 12 bases lying between them. The germline CDR1 and CDR2 sequences are SNHLY and FYNNEI. The full variable domain, its missing parts supplied by reference TRBV2 and TRBJ2-7, is EPEVTQTPSHQVTQMGQEVILRCVPISNHLYFYWYRQILGQKVEFLVSFYNNEISEKSEIFDDQFSVERPDGSNFTLKIRSTKLEDSAMYFCASTTGEPYEQYFGPGTRLTVT.

The chain joins TRBV19 to TRBJ1-5; D remains ambiguous. V lost 4 bases to trimming and J lost 4 bases, with 17 bases between them. The CDR3 sequence is 16 residues long. Germline values: CDR1 LNHDA, CDR2 SQIVND (reference sequence). CDR3 bases: TGTGCCAGTAGTAAGCCAAACAGCGCCTCTAATCAGCCCCAGCATTTT. It codes for CASSKPNSASNQPQHF.

The chain recombines TRBV4-1 with TRBJ2-6; 10 bases are a match to TRBD1. The CDR3 sequence is 18 residues long. The V gene's germline CDR1 is MGHRA and CDR2 YSYEKL. The V gene end was trimmed by 2 bases and the J gene end by 0 bases; junction bases not matched to a gene: 4. The CDR3 DNA is TGCGCCAGCAGCCAAACGGGACAGGGGATCTCTGGGGCCAACGTCCTGACTTTC. Its translation: CASSQTGQGISGANVLTF.

The V and J genes are TRBV7-8 and TRBJ1-1; 9 bases line up with TRBD1. This CDR3 comprises 14 residues. V dropped 5 bases and J dropped 4; count of bases not matched to a gene: 5. The germline gives CDR1 SGHVS, CDR2 FQNEAQ. This CDR3 is CASSVRQGGTEAFF. In nucleotides, the CDR3 is TGTGCCAGCAGCGTTAGACAGGGGGGCACTGAAGCTTTCTTT.

V is TRBV6-1 and J is TRBJ2-1; D is uncertain. The V end was cut by 5 bases, the J end by 4 bases, with 6 bases between. Germline V gene data show CDR1 as MNHNS and CDR2 as SASEGT. The CDR3 is 12 residues long. CDR3 amino acids: CASSPGYNEQFF. As DNA, the CDR3 is TGTGCCAGCAGTCCCGGATACAATGAGCAGTTCTTC.

V and J are TRBV18 and TRBJ2-3; D is uncertain. V lost 2 bases and J 2 bases, leaving 5 bases between the germline ends. The CDR3 loop spans 13 amino acids. CDR1 and CDR2 from the germline V gene are KGHSH and LQKENI. CDR3 region: CASSPYLTDTQYF. The CDR3 coding sequence is TGTGCCAGCTCACCATATCTCACAGATACGCAGTATTTT. Full variable domain (remainder filled in from reference TRBV18 and TRBJ2-3): NAGVMQNPRHLVRRRGQEARLRCSPMKGHSHVYWYRQLPEEGLKFMVYLQKENIIDESGMPKERFSAEFPKEGPSILRIQQVVRGDSAAYFCASSPYLTDTQYFGPGTRLTVL.

This clone was detected once. The chain recombines TRBV7-2 with TRBJ1-5; 7 bases line up with TRBD1. The germline CDR1 and CDR2 sequences are SGHTA and FQGNSA. The V and J ends lost 1 base and 2 bases, in that order; junction bases with no gene match: 2. This CDR3 contains 15 residues. The CDR3 here is CASSLGGGGNQPQHF. CDR3 DNA: TGTGCCAGCAGCTTAGGAGGGGGCGGCAATCAGCCCCAGCATTTT.